This T cell receptor (beta chain) is from a study of vaccination effects on CD4 cells after COVID-19. Looking at the study overall: Wells containing roughly 1.8 million PBMC each were cultured with approximately 9.7 IU/ml IL-2 and approximately 10 ug/ml peptides.

Culturing for more than 9 days preceded CD4+ T cell isolation. Every participant took two doses of the BNT162b2 or mRNA-1273 vaccine. CDR1 is SNHLY and CDR2 is FYNNEI in the germline V gene. Trimming removed 4 bases at V and 7 bases at J, with 17 bases between. The CDR3 runs 15 residues. The method was immunoSEQ multiplex PCR; TCRdb's version includes in-frame clones alone and lacks a portion of them. The table records more than 8,500 clones, under 80% of them present only once. In regard to this clone: Its antigen is unknown.

The TCR was taken from a human donor who received a COVID-19 vaccine. The chain recombines TRBV2 with TRBJ1-5; D is ambiguous. Sequencing was performed on CD4+ T cells from PBMCs cultured without peptide, taken after COVID-19 vaccination. This CDR3 is CASSVTWATGQPQHF. The CDR3, as DNA: TGTGCCAGCAGTGTAACTTGGGCCACCGGGCAGCCCCAGCATTTT.